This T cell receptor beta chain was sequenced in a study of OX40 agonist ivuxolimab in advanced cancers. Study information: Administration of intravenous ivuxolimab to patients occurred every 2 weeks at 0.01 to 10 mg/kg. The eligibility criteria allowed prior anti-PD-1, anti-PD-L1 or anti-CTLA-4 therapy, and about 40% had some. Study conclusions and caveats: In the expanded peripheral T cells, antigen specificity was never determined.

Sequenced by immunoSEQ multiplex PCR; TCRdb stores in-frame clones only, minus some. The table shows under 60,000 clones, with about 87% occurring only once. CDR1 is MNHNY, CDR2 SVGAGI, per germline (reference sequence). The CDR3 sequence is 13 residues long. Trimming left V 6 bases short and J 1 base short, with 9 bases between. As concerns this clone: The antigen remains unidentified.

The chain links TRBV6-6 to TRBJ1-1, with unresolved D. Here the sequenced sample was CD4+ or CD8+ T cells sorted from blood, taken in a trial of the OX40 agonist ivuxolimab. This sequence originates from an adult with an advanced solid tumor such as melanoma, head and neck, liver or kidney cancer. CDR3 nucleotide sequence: TGTGCCAGCAGAATCATGGGGAACACTGAAGCTTTCTTT. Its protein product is CASRIMGNTEAFF.